Each of the 13 T cell receptor beta chains below was sequenced from the same sample in a study of identical twins' blood T cells. TCRdb fed the 5' RACE reads into MiXCR, producing one record per CDR3 protein. The table records roughly 380,000 distinct CDR3 sequences, 25% to 35% of them present only once. Sequenced sample: PBMCs. These receptors all stem from a woman aged 18 to 49 in good health.

Regarding this clonotype: Since a much larger clone is just one base distant, this may be a read error. The chain uses TRBV11-2 and TRBJ1-2; 9 bases line up with TRBD1. The germline V gene has CDR1 SGHAT and CDR2 FQNNGV. J gave up 5 bases and V 8 bases, and 6 bases lay outside the gene matches. The CDR3 extends over 13 amino acids. The CDR3, as DNA: TGTGCCAGCGGCGTTGGACAGGGGTATGGCTACACCTTC. The encoded protein is CASGVGQGYGYTF.

The sample holds a few counts of this clonotype. The V call is TRBV3-1, the J call TRBJ2-7, with 7 positions matching TRBD1. The germline V gene has CDR1 LGHDT and CDR2 YNNKEL (reference sequence). J gave up 4 bases and V 4 bases, and 10 bases lay outside the gene matches. The CDR3 is 15 residues long. The CDR3 DNA sequence: TGTGCCAGCAGCCGCGCCTCCGACAGGGAGTACGAGCAGTACTTC. It encodes CASSRASDREYEQYF.

The chain combines TRBV2 with TRBJ2-2; the match to TRBD2 covers 9 bases. The ends lost 5 bases at V and 5 bases at J; junction bases unmatched: 9. The germline V gene has CDR1 SNHLY and CDR2 FYNNEI. The CDR3 has 16 residues. The DNA of the CDR3 is TGTGCCAGCAGTCCTCTTGCGGGGGGGCTTACCGGGGAGCTGTTTTTT. Protein product: CASSPLAGGLTGELFF. Full variable domain (missing parts from reference TRBV2 and TRBJ2-2): EPEVTQTPSHQVTQMGQEVILRCVPISNHLYFYWYRQILGQKVEFLVSFYNNEISEKSEIFDDQFSVERPDGSNFTLKIRSTKLEDSAMYFCASSPLAGGLTGELFFGEGSRLTVL.

The V gene is TRBV29-1, the J gene TRBJ2-1; 9 bases are shared with TRBD2. The germline CDR1 and CDR2 sequences are SQVTM and ANQGSEA. V dropped 0 bases and J dropped 11; count of bases not matched to a gene: 14. CDR3 size: 16 residues. The CDR3 here is CSVEDRFLAGLTKQFF. Here the CDR3 DNA reads TGCAGCGTTGAAGATCGGTTCCTAGCGGGATTAACAAAGCAGTTCTTC.

As concerns this clonotype: This may be a read error, as it is one base from a much larger clone. The chain couples TRBV18 to TRBJ1-5, with D possibly being TRBD1 (6 bases). Germline V gene lookup returns CDR1 KGHSH and CDR2 LQKENI. The CDR3 contains 12 residues. This CDR3 reads CASSTGNRPQHF. In DNA form, the CDR3 reads TGTGCCAGCTCAACAGGGAATCGGCCCCAGCATTTT.

The rearrangement links TRBV6-6 to TRBJ1-2, with D uncertain. The germline V gene encodes CDR1 MNHNY and CDR2 SVGAGI (reference sequence). This CDR3 has 15 residues. V shed 6 bases and J shed 5 bases, with 19 bases lying between them. CDR3 nucleotides: TGTGCCAGCAGGCACTCCCGGGGTGTTGGGTATGGCTACACCTTC. Translation gives CASRHSRGVGYGYTF.

CDR3 amino acids: CSARGEGGELFF. Here the CDR3 DNA reads TGCAGCGCTCGTGGCGAGGGCGGGGAGCTGTTTTTT. This sequence joins TRBV29-1 and TRBJ2-2; D perhaps matches TRBD2 (5 bases). The V gene lost 7 bases and the J gene lost 7 bases, with 13 bases spanning the gap. Germline V gene data show CDR1 as SQVTM and CDR2 as ANQGSEA. This CDR3 is built from 12 residues.

The sample holds a few counts of this clonotype. The V and J genes are TRBV19 and TRBJ1-2; D gene unclear. CDR3 length equals 14 residues. Germline values: CDR1 LNHDA, CDR2 SQIVND (reference sequence). V was trimmed by 3 bases and J by 0 bases, leaving 8 bases between them. CDR3 sequence: CASSIQYTNYGYTF. CDR3 bases: TGTGCCAGTAGTATCCAGTATACTAACTATGGCTACACCTTC.

The genes are TRBV2 and TRBJ1-1, with D unclear. This CDR3 spans 11 amino acids. The V end was cut by 3 bases, the J end by 7 bases, with 6 bases between. CDR1 is SNHLY and CDR2 is FYNNEI in the germline V gene. CDR3 DNA: TGTGCCAGCAGTGATAGTCTTGAAGCTTTCTTT. It is translated as CASSDSLEAFF.

The V call is TRBV6-2 or TRBV6-3, the J call TRBJ1-5, with TRBD1 identical over 9 bases. The junction had 12 bases not matched to a gene; V was cut back by 3 bases and J by 6 bases. Germline-derived CDR1 and CDR2 are MNHEY and SVGEGT. The CDR3 has 17 amino acids. The CDR3 nucleotides read TGTGCCAGCAGTTATGAACAGGGGGCTCGCATTGTTCAGCCCCAGCATTTT. It codes for CASSYEQGARIVQPQHF.

The chain couples TRBV20-1 to TRBJ2-1; D gene uncertain. CDR1 is DFQATT and CDR2 is SNEGSKA in the germline V gene (reference sequence). Trimming took off 5 bases at V and 8 bases at J, with 10 bases between the two ends. CDR3 length: 11 amino acids. In DNA, the CDR3 is TGCAGTGCTCTCTATCGGGATGAGCAGTTCTTC. Encoded protein: CSALYRDEQFF.

CDR3 residues: CSARPGHGIPEAFF. The CDR3 DNA reads as TGCAGTGCAAGGCCGGGACATGGGATTCCTGAAGCTTTCTTT. This sequence joins TRBV20-1 and TRBJ1-1; D is perhaps TRBD1 (6 bases). V lost 6 bases and J 6 bases, leaving 20 bases between the germline ends. The CDR3 is 14 residues long. Per germline, CDR1 DFQATT and CDR2 SNEGSKA (reference sequence).

The chain couples TRBV5-6 to TRBJ1-1; D gene unclear. The V end lost 2 bases, the J end lost 1 base, and 9 bases lay between the germline ends. This CDR3 contains 14 residues. CDR1 is SGHDT and CDR2 is YYEEEE in the germline V gene. The CDR3 here is CASSFVEENTEAFF. CDR3 nucleotide sequence: TGTGCCAGCAGCTTCGTCGAGGAGAACACTGAAGCTTTCTTT.